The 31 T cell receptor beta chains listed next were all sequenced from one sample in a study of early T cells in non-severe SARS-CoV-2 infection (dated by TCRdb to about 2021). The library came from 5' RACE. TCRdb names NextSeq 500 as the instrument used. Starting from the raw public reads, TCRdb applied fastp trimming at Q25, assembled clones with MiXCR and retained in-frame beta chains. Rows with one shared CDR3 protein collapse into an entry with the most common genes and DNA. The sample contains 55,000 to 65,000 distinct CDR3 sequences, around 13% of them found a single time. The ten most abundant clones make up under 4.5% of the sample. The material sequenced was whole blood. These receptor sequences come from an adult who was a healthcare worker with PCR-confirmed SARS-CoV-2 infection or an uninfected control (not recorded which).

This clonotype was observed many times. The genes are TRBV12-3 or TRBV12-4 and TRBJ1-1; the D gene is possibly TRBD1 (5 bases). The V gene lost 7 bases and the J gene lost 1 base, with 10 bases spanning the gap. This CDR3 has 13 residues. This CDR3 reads CASTQGPNTEAFF. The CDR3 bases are TGTGCCAGCACCCAGGGTCCGAACACTGAAGCTTTCTTT.

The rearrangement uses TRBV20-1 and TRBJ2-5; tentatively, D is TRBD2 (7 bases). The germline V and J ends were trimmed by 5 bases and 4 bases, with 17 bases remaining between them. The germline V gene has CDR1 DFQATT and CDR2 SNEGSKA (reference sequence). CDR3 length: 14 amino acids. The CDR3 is CSAPARGGPETQYF. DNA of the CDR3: TGCAGTGCTCCAGCGAGGGGGGGCCCAGAGACCCAGTACTTC.

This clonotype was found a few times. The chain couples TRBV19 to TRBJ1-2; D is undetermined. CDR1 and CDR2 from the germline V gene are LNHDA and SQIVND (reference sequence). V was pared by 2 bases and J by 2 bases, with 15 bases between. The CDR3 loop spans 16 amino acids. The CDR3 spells CASSILRGAGNYGYTF. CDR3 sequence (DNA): TGTGCCAGTAGTATATTAAGAGGAGCGGGAAACTATGGCTACACCTTC.

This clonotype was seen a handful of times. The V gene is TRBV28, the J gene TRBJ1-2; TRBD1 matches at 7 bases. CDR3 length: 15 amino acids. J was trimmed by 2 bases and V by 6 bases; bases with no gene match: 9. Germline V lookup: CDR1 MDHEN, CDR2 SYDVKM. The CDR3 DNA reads TGTGCCAGCAGCCAGTTGACAGGGCAAAACTATGGCTACACCTTC. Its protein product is CASSQLTGQNYGYTF.

The CDR3 region has the DNA TGTGCCAGCAGCTTAGGGGGTAGGGGTATGGGCAATCAGCCCCAGCATTTT. Amino acids: CASSLGGRGMGNQPQHF. The chain joins TRBV7-2 to TRBJ1-5; D perhaps matches TRBD1 (5 bases). The V gene lost 1 base and the J gene lost 2 bases, with 15 bases spanning the gap. Germline V gene lookup returns CDR1 SGHTA and CDR2 FQGNSA. The CDR3 has 17 residues.

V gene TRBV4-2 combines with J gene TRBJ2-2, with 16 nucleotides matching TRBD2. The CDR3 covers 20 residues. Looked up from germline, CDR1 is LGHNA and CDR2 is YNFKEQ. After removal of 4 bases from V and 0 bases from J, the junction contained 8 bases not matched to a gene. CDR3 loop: CASSRLGLAGGGTNTGELFF. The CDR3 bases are TGTGCCAGCAGCCGGTTGGGACTAGCGGGAGGGGGAACGAACACCGGGGAGCTGTTTTTT.

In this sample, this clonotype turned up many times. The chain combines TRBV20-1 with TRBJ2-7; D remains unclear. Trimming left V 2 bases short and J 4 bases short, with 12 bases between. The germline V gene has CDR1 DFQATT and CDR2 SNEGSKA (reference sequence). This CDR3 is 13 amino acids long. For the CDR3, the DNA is TGCAGTGCTAGATCGGCCGTAACTTACGAGCAGTACTTC. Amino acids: CSARSAVTYEQYF.

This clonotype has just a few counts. The chain's CDR3 is CSETNRRTEAFF. CDR3 DNA sequence: TGCAGCGAAACCAACCGCCGGACTGAAGCTTTCTTT. This rearrangement joins TRBV29-1 to TRBJ1-1, with D unclear. The CDR3 has 12 residues. The germline CDR1 and CDR2 sequences are SQVTM and ANQGSEA. V dropped 7 bases and J dropped 5 bases, with 14 bases sitting between them.

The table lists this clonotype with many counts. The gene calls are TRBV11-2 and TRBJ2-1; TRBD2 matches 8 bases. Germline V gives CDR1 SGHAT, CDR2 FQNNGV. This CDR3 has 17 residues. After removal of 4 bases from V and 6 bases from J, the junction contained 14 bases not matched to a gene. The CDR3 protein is CASSSRPTGGYGNEQFF. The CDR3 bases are TGTGCCAGCAGCTCCCGTCCCACGGGGGGGTACGGCAATGAGCAGTTCTTC.

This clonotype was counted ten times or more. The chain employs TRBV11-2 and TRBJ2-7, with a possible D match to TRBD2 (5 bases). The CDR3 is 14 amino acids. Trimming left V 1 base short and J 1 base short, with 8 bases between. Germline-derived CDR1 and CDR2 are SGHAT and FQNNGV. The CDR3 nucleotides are TGTGCCAGCAGCTTAGGACTAATTTCCTACGAGCAGTACTTC. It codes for CASSLGLISYEQYF. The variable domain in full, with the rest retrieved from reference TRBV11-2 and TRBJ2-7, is EAGVAQSPRYKIIEKRQSVAFWCNPISGHATLYWYQQILGQGPKLLIQFQNNGVVDDSQLPKDRFSAERLKGVDSTLKIQPAKLEDSAVYLCASSLGLISYEQYFGPGTRLTVT.

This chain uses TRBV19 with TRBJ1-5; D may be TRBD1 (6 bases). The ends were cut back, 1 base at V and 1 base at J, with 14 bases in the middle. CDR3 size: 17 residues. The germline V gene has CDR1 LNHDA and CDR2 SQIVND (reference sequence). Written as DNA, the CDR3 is TGTGCCAGTAGTATAGTAGGGGGAAGGAGCAGCAATCAGCCCCAGCATTTT. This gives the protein CASSIVGGRSSNQPQHF.

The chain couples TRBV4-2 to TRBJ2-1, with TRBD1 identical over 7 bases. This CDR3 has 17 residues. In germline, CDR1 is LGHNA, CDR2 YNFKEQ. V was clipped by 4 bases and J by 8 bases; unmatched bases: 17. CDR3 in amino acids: CASSPGQSRVGVDEQFF. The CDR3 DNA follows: TGTGCCAGCAGCCCGGGACAGTCTAGGGTTGGCGTGGATGAGCAGTTCTTC.

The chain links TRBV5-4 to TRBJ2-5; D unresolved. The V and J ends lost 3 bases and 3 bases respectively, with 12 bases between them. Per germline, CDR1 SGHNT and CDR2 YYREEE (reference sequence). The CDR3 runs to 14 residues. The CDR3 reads CASSSQEIKETQYF. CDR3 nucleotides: TGTGCCAGCAGCTCGCAGGAGATCAAAGAGACCCAGTACTTC.

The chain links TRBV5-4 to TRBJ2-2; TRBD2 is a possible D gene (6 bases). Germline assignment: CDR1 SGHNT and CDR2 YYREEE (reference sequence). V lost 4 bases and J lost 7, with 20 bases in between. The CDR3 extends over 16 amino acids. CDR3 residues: CASSLFSGGTGGELFF. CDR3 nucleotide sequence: TGTGCCAGCAGCCTTTTTTCGGGCGGGACTGGCGGGGAGCTGTTTTTT. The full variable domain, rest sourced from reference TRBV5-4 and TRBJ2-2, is ETGVTQSPTHLIKTRGQQVTLRCSSQSGHNTVSWYQQALGQGPQFIFQYYREEENGRGNFPPRFSGLQFPNYSSELNVNALELDDSALYLCASSLFSGGTGGELFFGEGSRLTVL.

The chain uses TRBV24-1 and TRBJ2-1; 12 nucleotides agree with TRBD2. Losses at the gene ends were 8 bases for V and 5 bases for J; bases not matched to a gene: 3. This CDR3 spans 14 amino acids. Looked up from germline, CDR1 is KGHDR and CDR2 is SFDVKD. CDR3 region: CATMGTSGHNEQFF. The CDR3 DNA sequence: TGTGCCACCATGGGGACTAGCGGGCACAATGAGCAGTTCTTC.

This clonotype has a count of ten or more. CDR3 sequence (DNA): TGTGCCAGCACCTGGGACACTGAAGCTTTCTTT. Translated: CASTWDTEAFF. The chain uses TRBV6-6 and TRBJ1-1; no definite D call. Trimming pared 7 bases from V and 3 bases from J, leaving 6 bases between. Germline assignment: CDR1 MNHNY and CDR2 SVGAGI (reference sequence). The CDR3 sequence is 11 residues long.

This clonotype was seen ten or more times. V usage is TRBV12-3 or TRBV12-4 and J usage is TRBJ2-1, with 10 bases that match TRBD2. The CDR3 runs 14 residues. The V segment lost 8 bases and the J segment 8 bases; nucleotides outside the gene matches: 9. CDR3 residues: CASAASGSRDEQFF. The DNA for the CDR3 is TGTGCCAGCGCTGCTAGCGGGAGTCGAGATGAGCAGTTCTTC.

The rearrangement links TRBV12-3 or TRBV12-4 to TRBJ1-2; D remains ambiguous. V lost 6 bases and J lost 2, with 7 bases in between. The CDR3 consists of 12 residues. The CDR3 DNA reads TGTGCCAGCAGCCCCGGAAACTATGGCTACACCTTC. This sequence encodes CASSPGNYGYTF.

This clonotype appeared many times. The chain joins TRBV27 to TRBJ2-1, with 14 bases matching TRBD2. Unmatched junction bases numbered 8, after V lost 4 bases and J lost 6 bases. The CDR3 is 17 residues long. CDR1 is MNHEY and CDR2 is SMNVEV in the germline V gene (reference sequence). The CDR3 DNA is TGTGCCAGCAGTTGGTTGGGGGGACTAGCGGGAGTCAATGAGCAGTTCTTC. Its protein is CASSWLGGLAGVNEQFF.

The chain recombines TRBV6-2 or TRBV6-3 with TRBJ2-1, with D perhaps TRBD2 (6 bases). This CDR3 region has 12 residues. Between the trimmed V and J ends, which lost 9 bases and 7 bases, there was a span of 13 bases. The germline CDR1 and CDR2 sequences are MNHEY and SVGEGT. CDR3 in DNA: TGTGCCAGTTGCGGGGCCCCTAATGAGCAGTTCTTC. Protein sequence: CASCGAPNEQFF.

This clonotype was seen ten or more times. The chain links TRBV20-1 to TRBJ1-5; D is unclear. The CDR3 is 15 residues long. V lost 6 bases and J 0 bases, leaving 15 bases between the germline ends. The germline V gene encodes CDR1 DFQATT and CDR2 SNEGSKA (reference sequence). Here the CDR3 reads CSAREARYSNQPQHF. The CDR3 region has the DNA TGCAGTGCCCGAGAAGCGAGATATAGCAATCAGCCCCAGCATTTT.

This CDR3 reads CSASGSTDTQYF. The CDR3 region has the DNA TGCAGTGCTAGCGGGAGCACAGATACGCAGTATTTT. J is TRBJ2-3 and V is TRBV20-1, with no clear D. The germline V gene encodes CDR1 DFQATT and CDR2 SNEGSKA (reference sequence). CDR3 length: 12 amino acids. V was clipped by 3 bases and J by 0 bases, with 4 bases between them.

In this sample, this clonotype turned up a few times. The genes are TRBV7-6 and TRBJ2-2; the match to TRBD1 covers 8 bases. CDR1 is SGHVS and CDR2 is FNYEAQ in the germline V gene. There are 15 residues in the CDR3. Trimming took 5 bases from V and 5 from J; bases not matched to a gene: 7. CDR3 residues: CASSQDRARTGELFF. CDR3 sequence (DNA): TGTGCCAGCAGCCAGGACAGGGCCCGAACCGGGGAGCTGTTTTTT. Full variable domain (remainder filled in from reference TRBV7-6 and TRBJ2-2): GAGVSQSPRYKVTKRGQDVALRCDPISGHVSLYWYRQALGQGPEFLTYFNYEAQQDKSGLPNDRFSAERPEGSISTLTIQRTEQRDSAMYRCASSQDRARTGELFFGEGSRLTVL.

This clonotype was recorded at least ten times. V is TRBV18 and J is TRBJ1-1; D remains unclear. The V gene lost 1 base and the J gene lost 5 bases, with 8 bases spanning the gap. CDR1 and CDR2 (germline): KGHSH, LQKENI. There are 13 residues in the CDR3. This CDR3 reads CASSPQTGTEAFF. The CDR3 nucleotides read TGTGCCAGCTCACCACAGACCGGGACTGAAGCTTTCTTT.

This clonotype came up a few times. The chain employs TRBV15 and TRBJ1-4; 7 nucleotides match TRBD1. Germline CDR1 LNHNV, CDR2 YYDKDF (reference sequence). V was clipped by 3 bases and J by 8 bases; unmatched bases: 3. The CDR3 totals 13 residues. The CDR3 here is CATSRGRGEKLFF. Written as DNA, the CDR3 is TGTGCCACCAGCAGGGGCAGGGGGGAAAAACTGTTTTTT.

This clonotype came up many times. CDR3 amino acids: CASSVEPSKSSGNTIYF. CDR3 sequence (DNA): TGTGCCAGCAGCGTAGAGCCTTCGAAGAGCTCTGGAAACACCATATATTTT. V usage is TRBV9 and J usage is TRBJ1-3, with D unresolved. Germline assignment: CDR1 SGDLS and CDR2 YYNGEE. Trimming left V 0 bases short and J 0 bases short, with 13 bases between. The length of the CDR3 is 17 residues.

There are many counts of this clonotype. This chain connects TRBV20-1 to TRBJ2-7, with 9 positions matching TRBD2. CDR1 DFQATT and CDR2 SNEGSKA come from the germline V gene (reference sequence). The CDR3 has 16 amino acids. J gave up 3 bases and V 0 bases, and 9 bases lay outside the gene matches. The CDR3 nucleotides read TGCAGTGCTAGAGATACCACTAGCGGGTTCATCTACGAGCAGTACTTC. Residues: CSARDTTSGFIYEQYF.

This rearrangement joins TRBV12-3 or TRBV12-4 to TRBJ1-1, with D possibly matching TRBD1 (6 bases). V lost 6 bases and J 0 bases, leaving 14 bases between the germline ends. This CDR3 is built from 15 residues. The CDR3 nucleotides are TGTGCCAGCAGAGAGCCGGGACATATGAACACTGAAGCTTTCTTT. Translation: CASREPGHMNTEAFF.

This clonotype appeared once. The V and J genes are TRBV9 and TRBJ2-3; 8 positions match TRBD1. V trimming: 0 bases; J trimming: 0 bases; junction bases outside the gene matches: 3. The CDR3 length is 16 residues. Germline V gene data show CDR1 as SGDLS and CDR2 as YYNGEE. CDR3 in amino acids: CASSVAGGASTDTQYF. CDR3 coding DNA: TGTGCCAGCAGCGTAGCAGGGGGCGCCAGCACAGATACGCAGTATTTT. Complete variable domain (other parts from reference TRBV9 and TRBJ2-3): DSGVTQTPKHLITATGQRVTLRCSPRSGDLSVYWYQQSLDQGLQFLIQYYNGEERAKGNILERFSAQQFPDLHSELNLSSLELGDSALYFCASSVAGGASTDTQYFGPGTRLTVL.

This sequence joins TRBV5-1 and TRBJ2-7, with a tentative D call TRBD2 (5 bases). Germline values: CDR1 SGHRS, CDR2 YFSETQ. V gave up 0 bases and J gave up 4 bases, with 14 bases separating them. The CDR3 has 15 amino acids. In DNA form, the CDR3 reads TGCGCCAGCAGCTTGGGTTATAGGGAGAATTACGAGCAGTACTTC. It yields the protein CASSLGYRENYEQYF.

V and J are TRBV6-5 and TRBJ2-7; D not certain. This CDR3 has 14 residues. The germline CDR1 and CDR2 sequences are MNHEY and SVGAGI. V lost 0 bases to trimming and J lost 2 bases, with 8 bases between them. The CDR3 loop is CASSYSTGAYEQYF. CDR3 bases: TGTGCCAGCAGTTACTCGACCGGCGCCTACGAGCAGTACTTC.